The 19 T cell receptor beta chains in this list originate from one sample, sequenced in a study of T cell responses to AZD1222 COVID-19 vaccine. Here immunoSEQ multiplex PCR was the method, and the copy in TCRdb shows in-frame clones only, minus some. The sample lists 130,000 to 150,000 clones, around nine tenths occurring once. The specimen was peripheral blood, collected 28 days after the second AZD1222 dose. The receptors stem from an adult who received the AZD1222 COVID-19 vaccine.

The chain combines TRBV9 with TRBJ2-3; D is possibly TRBD1 (5 bases). CDR1 is SGDLS, CDR2 YYNGEE, per germline. The CDR3 runs to 15 residues. V lost 0 bases, J lost 0 bases, and 8 bases lay in between. The CDR3 nucleotides are TGTGCCAGCAGCGTAGATGGGGCTAGCACAGATACGCAGTATTTT. Its protein is CASSVDGASTDTQYF.

The chain combines TRBV4-1 with TRBJ1-1; 7 bases map to TRBD1. The CDR3 runs 14 residues. Germline V gene lookup returns CDR1 MGHRA and CDR2 YSYEKL. The junction had 5 bases not matched to a gene; V was cut back by 4 bases and J by 3 bases. The CDR3 DNA reads TGCGCCAGCAGCCGCACAGGGGTTGACACTGAAGCTTTCTTT. This codes for CASSRTGVDTEAFF.

The V gene is TRBV3-1 (or the pseudogene TRBV3-2), the J gene TRBJ2-3, with D possibly TRBD2 on 6 matching bases. V lost 1 base and J 0 bases, leaving 23 bases between the germline ends. The V gene's germline CDR1 is LGHDT and CDR2 YNNKEL (reference sequence). The CDR3 extends over 20 amino acids. CDR3 in amino acids: CASSQGFPGDLPTSTDTQYF. The CDR3 DNA reads as TGTGCCAGCAGCCAAGGCTTCCCGGGGGACCTTCCAACTAGCACAGATACGCAGTATTTT.

The chain carries TRBV2 and TRBJ1-1, with D perhaps matching TRBD1 (5 bases). Trimming cost V 6 bases and J 1 base, with 15 bases left between them. Germline CDR1 SNHLY, CDR2 FYNNEI. There are 15 residues in the CDR3. CDR3 region: CASREILQANTEAFF. DNA of the CDR3: TGTGCCAGCAGAGAAATTCTACAGGCGAACACTGAAGCTTTCTTT.

This rearrangement joins TRBV7-8 to TRBJ1-5; D is possibly TRBD1 (6 bases). The CDR3 covers 17 residues. The germline V and J ends were trimmed by 1 base and 0 bases, with 13 bases remaining between them. Germline V gene data show CDR1 as SGHVS and CDR2 as FQNEAQ. The CDR3 sequence: CASSLVGQRNSNQPQHF. DNA of the CDR3: TGTGCCAGCAGCTTAGTCGGACAGCGAAATAGCAATCAGCCCCAGCATTTT.

This clone was found once. This sequence joins TRBV7-3 and TRBJ2-1, with 7 bases that match TRBD2. With V trimmed by 5 bases and J by 5 bases, 9 bases remained unmatched. Germline-derived CDR1 and CDR2 are SGHTA and FQGTGA. The CDR3 runs 15 residues. DNA for the CDR3: TGTGCCAGCAGCCCCCGGAGCGGGATGAACAATGAGCAGTTCTTC. Translating gives CASSPRSGMNNEQFF.

The V call is TRBV10-3, the J call TRBJ1-2, with 8 bases fitting TRBD1. With 4 bases clipped from V and 2 bases from J, the junction kept 6 bases outside the gene matches. The CDR3 extends over 15 amino acids. Germline lookup yields CDR1 ENHRY and CDR2 SYGVKD. CDR3 sequence: CAISGGQGRNYGYTF. DNA for the CDR3: TGTGCCATCAGTGGAGGACAGGGCAGAAACTATGGCTACACCTTC.

This clone turned up a few times. The chain links TRBV24-1 to TRBJ2-2, with D possibly matching TRBD2 (5 bases). The CDR3 sequence is 16 residues long. Germline V gene sequence: CDR1 KGHDR, CDR2 SFDVKD. V lost 5 bases, J lost 0 bases, and 12 bases lay in between. The CDR3 coding sequence is TGTGCCACCAGTGGTTTCACGGGATCGAACACCGGGGAGCTGTTTTTT. It is translated as CATSGFTGSNTGELFF.

V gene TRBV30 combines with J gene TRBJ2-2; possibly TRBD1 for D (6 bases). Germline V gene lookup returns CDR1 GTSNPN and CDR2 SVGIG (reference sequence). This CDR3 region has 15 residues. The germline V and J ends were trimmed by 5 bases and 3 bases, with 16 bases remaining between them. The CDR3 region is CAWSRPTGHTGELFF. The CDR3 nucleotides are TGTGCCTGGTCAAGGCCGACAGGTCACACCGGGGAGCTGTTTTTT.

The chain is built from TRBV7-9 and TRBJ1-6; the D gene is possibly TRBD1 (6 bases). Trimming stripped 5 bases from V and 4 bases from J, with 9 bases between. Germline V gene data show CDR1 as SEHNR and CDR2 as FQNEAQ (reference sequence). This CDR3 is built from 14 residues. The CDR3 reads CASSAQGYNSPLHF. The CDR3 region has the DNA TGTGCCAGCAGCGCACAGGGTTATAATTCACCCCTCCACTTT.

The chain employs TRBV9 and TRBJ1-2, with D perhaps TRBD1 (5 bases). This CDR3 is built from 15 residues. Trimming shortened V by 0 bases and J by 1 base, and 10 bases separated the two germline ends. Germline V CDR1 and CDR2: SGDLS, YYNGEE. CDR3 loop: CASSVDMGLNYGYTF. CDR3 sequence (DNA): TGTGCCAGCAGCGTAGATATGGGACTTAACTATGGCTACACCTTC.

The chain joins TRBV5-4 to TRBJ2-3, with 7 positions matching TRBD2. Germline CDR1 SGHNT, CDR2 YYREEE (reference sequence). Germline trimming cut 3 bases from V and 2 bases from J; bases unmatched to any gene: 9. The CDR3 sequence is 16 residues long. Here the CDR3 reads CASSWGGERVTDTQYF. As DNA, the CDR3 is TGTGCCAGCAGCTGGGGGGGAGAGCGGGTCACAGATACGCAGTATTTT.

The chain uses TRBV5-1 and TRBJ2-7; tentatively, D is TRBD2 (5 bases). The CDR3 runs 15 residues. Trimming removed 0 bases from V and 0 bases from J, with 10 bases in between. From germline, CDR1 is SGHRS and CDR2 YFSETQ. The CDR3 reads CASSLESGGSYEQYF. CDR3 bases: TGCGCCAGCAGCTTGGAGAGCGGAGGCTCCTACGAGCAGTACTTC. The whole variable domain, filled in from reference TRBV5-1 and TRBJ2-7, reads KAGVTQTPRYLIKTRGQQVTLSCSPISGHRSVSWYQQTPGQGLQFLFEYFSETQRNKGNFPGRFSGRQFSNSRSEMNVSTLELGDSALYLCASSLESGGSYEQYFGPGTRLTVT.

V usage is TRBV7-9 and J usage is TRBJ1-3, with 9 nucleotides matching TRBD1. Per germline, CDR1 SEHNR and CDR2 FQNEAQ (reference sequence). The CDR3 runs to 17 residues. The trim removed 5 bases at V and 0 bases at J, leaving 8 bases unmatched. The CDR3 coding sequence is TGTGCCAGCAGCCCTGGAGACAGGGGGATCTCTGGAAACACCATATATTTT. As protein: CASSPGDRGISGNTIYF.

The CDR3 DNA reads as TGTGCCACCAGTGATTTAGGAAGGGGGTTCAACTCTGGCAATGAGCAGTTCTTC. Translated, it gives CATSDLGRGFNSGNEQFF. The genes are TRBV24-1 and TRBJ2-1; D might be TRBD1 (6 bases). The V end was cut by 1 base, the J end by 6 bases, with 21 bases between. The CDR3 contains 18 residues. Germline-derived CDR1 and CDR2 are KGHDR and SFDVKD.

This rearrangement joins TRBV18 to TRBJ1-5; 10 positions agree with TRBD1. The CDR3 is 14 residues long. The ends lost 8 bases at V and 3 bases at J; junction bases unmatched: 4. Per the germline V gene, CDR1 is KGHSH and CDR2 is LQKENI. DNA of the CDR3: TGTGCCAGCGGACAGGGGGATTTCAATCAGCCCCAGCATTTT. Its protein is CASGQGDFNQPQHF.

The chain couples TRBV4-3 to TRBJ1-5; tentative D call: TRBD1 (5 bases). The CDR3 loop spans 14 amino acids. V dropped 2 bases and J dropped 2 bases, with 7 bases sitting between them. The germline V gene encodes CDR1 LGHNA and CDR2 YSLEER. The CDR3 DNA is TGCGCCAGCAGCCAACGGGACGGCAATCAGCCCCAGCATTTT. Its translation: CASSQRDGNQPQHF.

The rearrangement links TRBV19 to TRBJ1-1; D gene uncertain. The germline V gene has CDR1 LNHDA and CDR2 SQIVND (reference sequence). The CDR3 spans 13 residues. The ends were cut back, 6 bases at V and 4 bases at J, with 12 bases in the middle. The CDR3, as DNA: TGTGCCAGTAGCCTGGGGTATAGCACTGAAGCTTTCTTT. Amino acids: CASSLGYSTEAFF.

The V and J genes are TRBV24-1 and TRBJ2-1; 10 nucleotides agree with TRBD1. This CDR3 contains 16 residues. Germline assignment: CDR1 KGHDR and CDR2 SFDVKD. After removal of 5 bases from V and 7 bases from J, the junction contained 10 bases not matched to a gene. The CDR3 region has the DNA TGTGCCACCAGTGCCGGGCCGGGACAGGGGCGAAATGAGCAGTTCTTC. Amino acid sequence: CATSAGPGQGRNEQFF.